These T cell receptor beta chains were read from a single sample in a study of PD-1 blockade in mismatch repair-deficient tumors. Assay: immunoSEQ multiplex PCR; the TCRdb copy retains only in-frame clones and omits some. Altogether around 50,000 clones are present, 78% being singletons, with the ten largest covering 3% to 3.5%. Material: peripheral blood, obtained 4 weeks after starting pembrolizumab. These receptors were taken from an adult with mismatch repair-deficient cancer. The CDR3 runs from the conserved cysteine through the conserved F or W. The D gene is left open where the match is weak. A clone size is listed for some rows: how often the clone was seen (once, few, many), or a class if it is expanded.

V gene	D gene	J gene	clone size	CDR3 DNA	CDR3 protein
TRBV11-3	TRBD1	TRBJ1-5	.	TGTGCCAGCAGCTTCCGGGGACAGAATAGCAATCAGCCCCAGCATTTT	CASSFRGQNSNQPQHF
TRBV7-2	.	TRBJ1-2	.	TGTGCCAGCAGCCCTAGATCGGGGGGGGGTGGCTACACCTTC	CASSPRSGGGGYTF
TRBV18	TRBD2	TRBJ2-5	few	TGTGCCAGCGCACTCCTGGCGGGAGAGCAGGAGACCCAGTACTTC	CASALLAGEQETQYF
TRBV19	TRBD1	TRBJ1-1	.	TGTGCCACCGGACAGGGGGTGAACACTGAAGCTTTCTTT	CATGQGVNTEAFF
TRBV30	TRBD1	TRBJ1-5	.	TGTGCCTGGGGGGACAGGGGGGATCAGCCCCAGCATTTT	CAWGDRGDQPQHF
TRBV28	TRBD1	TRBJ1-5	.	TGTGCCAGCACGATCGGGGGACAGATCCAGCCCCAGCATTTT	CASTIGGQIQPQHF
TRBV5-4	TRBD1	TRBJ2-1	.	TGTGCCAGCAGCTTGGAGGTACAGGGGTGGAACTACAATGAGCAGTTCTTC	CASSLEVQGWNYNEQFF
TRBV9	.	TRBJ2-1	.	TGTGCCAGCAGCCCCTTCGGTGATACGCAGTTCTTC	CASSPFGDTQFF
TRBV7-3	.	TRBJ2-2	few	TGTGCCAGCAGACCTAACCGTTGGACCGGGGAGCTGTTTTTT	CASRPNRWTGELFF
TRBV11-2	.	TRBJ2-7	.	TGTGCCAGCAGCTTAGTCTACAGTTACTCCTACGAGCAGTACTTC	CASSLVYSYSYEQYF
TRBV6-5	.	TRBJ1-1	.	TGTGCCAGCAGTTACTCGGGGGTGAACACTGAAGCTTTCTTT	CASSYSGVNTEAFF
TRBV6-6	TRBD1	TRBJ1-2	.	TGTGCCAGCAGTGGACAGGGACACTATGGCTACACCTTC	CASSGQGHYGYTF
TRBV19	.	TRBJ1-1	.	TGTGCCAGTAGTACGTATGGATCGAACACTGAAGCTTTCTTT	CASSTYGSNTEAFF
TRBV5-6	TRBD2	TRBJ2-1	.	TGTGCCAGCAGCTTGGGGAGACTAGCAGTTTACAATGAGCAGTTCTTC	CASSLGRLAVYNEQFF
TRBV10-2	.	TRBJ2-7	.	TGCGCCAGCACCTTTCCGGGAGCCTACGAGCAGTACTTC	CASTFPGAYEQYF
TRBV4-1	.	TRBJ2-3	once	TGCGCCAGCAGCCGCTCCAGGGCCGCAGATACGCAGTATTTT	CASSRSRAADTQYF
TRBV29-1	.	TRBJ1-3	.	TGCAGCGTTGAAGATCGGAGCGGGGGCCACACCATATATTTT	CSVEDRSGGHTIYF
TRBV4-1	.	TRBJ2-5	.	TGCGCCAGCAGCCATGACGGAGAGACCCAGTACTTC	CASSHDGETQYF
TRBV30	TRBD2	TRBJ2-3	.	TGTGCCTGGAAGTCCGTGGCTAGCGGAAGCACAGATACGCAGTATTTT	CAWKSVASGSTDTQYF
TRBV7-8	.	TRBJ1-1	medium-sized	TGTGCCAGCAGCCCGGGAGGAGCGCGCGAAGCTTTCTTT	CASSPGGAREAFF
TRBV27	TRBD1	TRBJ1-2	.	TGTGCCAGCAGTTCCCTCGGACAGGGAAGACAGTATGGCTACACCTTC	CASSSLGQGRQYGYTF
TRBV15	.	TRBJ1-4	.	TGTGCCACCAGCAACTCGGGACGGACTTATGAAAAACTGTTTTTT	CATSNSGRTYEKLFF
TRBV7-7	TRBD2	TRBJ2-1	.	TGTGCTAGCAGCTTAGGGACTAGCGGGACCAATGAGCAGTTCTTC	CASSLGTSGTNEQFF
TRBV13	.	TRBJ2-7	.	TGTGCCAGCAGCGATCCGGGACAAGCCTACGAGCAGTACTTC	CASSDPGQAYEQYF
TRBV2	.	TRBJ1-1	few	TGTGCCAGCAGTGGGACCTTTGAAGCTTTCTTT	CASSGTFEAFF
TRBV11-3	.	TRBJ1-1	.	TGTGCCAGCAGCTTAGCGACAGGAACTGAAGCTTTCTTT	CASSLATGTEAFF
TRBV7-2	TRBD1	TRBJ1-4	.	TGTGCCAGCAGCTTAGCTGGACAGGGGTTTGCAACTAATGAAAAACTGTTTTTT	CASSLAGQGFATNEKLFF
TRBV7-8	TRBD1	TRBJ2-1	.	TGTGCCAGCAGCCCTGCGACAGGGTACAATGAGCAGTTCTTC	CASSPATGYNEQFF
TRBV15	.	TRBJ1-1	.	TGTGCCACCAGCAGGGATCCAGGCTCGGGGGATGAAGCTTTCTTT	CATSRDPGSGDEAFF
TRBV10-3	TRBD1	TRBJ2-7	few	TGTGCCATCAGTGGGACAGGGTTGTCCACCTCCTACGAGCAGTACTTC	CAISGTGLSTSYEQYF
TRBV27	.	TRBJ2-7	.	TGTGCCAGCAGTTTCGCTGGAACCTACGAGCAGTACTTC	CASSFAGTYEQYF
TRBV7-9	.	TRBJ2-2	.	TGTGCCAGCAGCCCATCCAACACCGGGGAGCTGTTTTTT	CASSPSNTGELFF